Shown below are 25 T cell receptor beta chains from a single sample sequenced in a study of post-analysis software for immune sequencing data. Overall study results and limits: Four or five TRBV segments were significantly more frequent in patients than in controls. TRBV5-6, TRBV5-1 and TRBV20-1 were among these segments.

Carried by the TCR beta cDNA libraries were unique molecular identifiers. TCRdb analysed the PCR reads with MiXCR anew, one entry per CDR3 protein. The sample lists 800,000 to 950,000 distinct CDR3 sequences; roughly 58% were seen once. For these TCRs, the target antigens are not known. Sequenced: blood. These receptors were taken from a girl aged 5-17 years with multiple sclerosis.

The chain uses TRBV5-1 and TRBJ2-4, with D perhaps matching TRBD1 (6 bases). Germline CDR1 is SGHRS and CDR2 is YFSETQ. The CDR3 has 17 amino acids. Trimming shortened V by 0 bases and J by 1 base, and 14 bases separated the two germline ends. CDR3 in DNA: TGCGCCAGCAGCTTGGTAGGTTCCCAGGGGGCCAAAAACATTCAGTACTTC. Translation: CASSLVGSQGAKNIQYF.

This clonotype occurred once. The chain recombines TRBV12-3 or TRBV12-4 with TRBJ2-3; possibly TRBD1 for D (6 bases). This CDR3 spans 13 amino acids. The V gene lost 8 bases and the J gene lost 2 bases, with 11 bases spanning the gap. The CDR3, as DNA: TGTGCCAGCCAGGGGAATCCCACAGATACGCAGTATTTT. The encoded protein is CASQGNPTDTQYF.

This clonotype occurred many times. The chain carries TRBV7-6 and TRBJ2-5; D is unresolved. The CDR3 contains 15 residues. Deletions cut 1 base from V and 5 bases from J, with 14 bases between. Per germline, CDR1 SGHVS and CDR2 FNYEAQ. In DNA, the CDR3 is TGTGCCAGCAGCTTAGGACCCCCTTGGGCGGAGACCCAGTACTTC. This sequence encodes CASSLGPPWAETQYF.

The genes are TRBV12-3 or TRBV12-4 and TRBJ2-6; 14 nucleotides agree with TRBD2. The CDR3 consists of 18 residues. V was clipped by 5 bases and J by 2 bases; unmatched bases: 5. Written as DNA, the CDR3 is TGTGCCAGCAGTCTCCGACTAGCGGGAGGGCCTGGGGCCAACGTCCTGACTTTC. As protein: CASSLRLAGGPGANVLTF.

In its sample, this clonotype was seen a few times. Here the CDR3 DNA reads TGCGCCAGCAGCTTGGTGGGACAAACTGAAGCTTTCTTT. Translated, it gives CASSLVGQTEAFF. The chain links TRBV5-1 to TRBJ1-1; tentatively, D is TRBD1 (6 bases). V was clipped by 0 bases and J by 5 bases, with 8 bases between them. CDR1 and CDR2 from the germline V gene are SGHRS and YFSETQ. The CDR3 consists of 13 residues.

The chain couples TRBV15 to TRBJ1-5; TRBD1 is a possible D gene (6 bases). V dropped 5 bases and J dropped 8 bases, with 13 bases sitting between them. Germline CDR1 reads LNHNV; CDR2 reads YYDKDF (reference sequence). CDR3 length: 13 residues. The CDR3 bases are TGTGCCACCAGCGGGAACCCAGGGGAGCCCCAGCATTTT. It specifies CATSGNPGEPQHF.

The genes are TRBV29-1 and TRBJ1-1; no clear D. V lost 4 bases, J lost 5 bases, and 17 bases lay in between. CDR3 length: 14 amino acids. Germline CDR1 reads SQVTM; CDR2 reads ANQGSEA. CDR3: CSVVPASGRTEAFF. CDR3 DNA: TGCAGCGTTGTCCCCGCATCAGGAAGAACTGAAGCTTTCTTT.

V is TRBV9 and J is TRBJ2-5, with 8 bases matching TRBD2. J was trimmed by 5 bases and V by 4 bases; bases with no gene match: 10. This CDR3 region has 15 residues. CDR1 SGDLS and CDR2 YYNGEE come from the germline V gene. As DNA, the CDR3 is TGTGCCAGCAGCATCGGCGGGGGGCCCAGGGAGACCCAGTACTTC. The encoded protein is CASSIGGGPRETQYF.

V and J are TRBV6-1 and TRBJ2-3; 10 bases match TRBD2. The germline V gene encodes CDR1 MNHNS and CDR2 SASEGT. The trim removed 4 bases at V and 1 base at J, leaving 5 bases unmatched. There are 16 residues in the CDR3. The CDR3 bases are TGTGCCAGCAGTGCGGTTCTAGCGGGAGGCACAGATACGCAGTATTTT. Residues: CASSAVLAGGTDTQYF.

The genes are TRBV14 and TRBJ2-7; D may match TRBD1 or TRBD2 (5 bases each). Gene TRBJ2-5 matches the end of the DNA better, so the J call may be wrong. The germline V gene encodes CDR1 SGHDN and CDR2 FVKESK. CDR3 length: 15 amino acids. The CDR3 protein is CASSQGRDPSETQYF. The CDR3 DNA follows: TGTGCCAGCAGCCAAGGCCGGGACCCTTCCGAGACCCAGTACTTC.

The genes are TRBV20-1 and TRBJ1-2, with a tentative D call TRBD1 (6 bases). CDR3 length: 13 amino acids. CDR1 is DFQATT and CDR2 is SNEGSKA in the germline V gene (reference sequence). Trimming shortened V by 6 bases and J by 8 bases, and 19 bases separated the two germline ends. CDR3 DNA: TGCAGTGCCGGAGGTGGGGGGCGGGACGGCTACACCTTC. Its translation: CSAGGGGRDGYTF.

V usage is TRBV29-1 and J usage is TRBJ2-5; 8 nucleotides align to TRBD1. CDR3 length: 12 residues. Germline assignment: CDR1 SQVTM and CDR2 ANQGSEA. V was pared by 6 bases and J by 4 bases, with 4 bases of the junction left unmatched. In nucleotides, the CDR3 is TGCAGCGTCCAGGGGGCCGGAGAGACCCAGTACTTC. Translated: CSVQGAGETQYF.

The chain couples TRBV10-3 to TRBJ1-2; D unclear. Germline loops: CDR1 ENHRY, CDR2 SYGVKD. The V end was cut by 0 bases, the J end by 8 bases, with 19 bases between. The length of the CDR3 is 16 residues. In DNA, the CDR3 is TGTGCCATCAGTGAGTCGAGGTTAGAGGGCATGGAGGGCTACACCTTC. Translation: CAISESRLEGMEGYTF.

This chain connects TRBV5-1 to TRBJ2-7, with 10 bases identical to TRBD1. The ends lost 4 bases at V and 3 bases at J; junction bases unmatched: 7. Germline V gene data show CDR1 as SGHRS and CDR2 as YFSETQ. This CDR3 is built from 15 residues. CDR3 sequence: CASSPRGTGDYEQYF. The DNA of the CDR3 is TGCGCCAGCAGCCCGAGGGGGACAGGGGACTACGAGCAGTACTTC.

This clonotype was observed a few times. The chain employs TRBV5-1 and TRBJ2-7, with D possibly matching TRBD1 (7 bases). From germline, CDR1 is SGHRS and CDR2 YFSETQ. The V and J ends lost 4 bases and 3 bases respectively, with 17 bases between them. The CDR3 is 15 residues long. DNA for the CDR3: TGCGCCAGCAGCCCGCGGGGACAGTGGAACTACGAGCAGTACTTC. Protein: CASSPRGQWNYEQYF.

This clonotype was seen a handful of times. The J gene is TRBJ2-6, the V gene TRBV7-3; D uncertain. Per germline, CDR1 SGHTA and CDR2 FQGTGA. This CDR3 contains 17 residues. Trimming shortened V by 3 bases and J by 1 base, and 13 bases separated the two germline ends. The chain's CDR3 is CASSFQHVRSGANVLTF. DNA for the CDR3: TGTGCCAGCAGCTTCCAACACGTGCGGTCTGGGGCCAACGTCCTGACTTTC. Together with reference TRBV7-3 and TRBJ2-6, the CDR3 gives the full variable domain: GAGVSQTPSNKVTEKGKYVELRCDPISGHTALYWYRQSLGQGPEFLIYFQGTGAADDSGLPNDRFFAVRPEGSVSTLKIQRTERGDSAVYLCASSFQHVRSGANVLTFGAGSRLTVL.

A few counts support this clonotype. The chain joins TRBV12-3 or TRBV12-4 to TRBJ2-7; D not resolved. Between the trimmed V and J ends, which lost 6 bases and 3 bases, there was a span of 9 bases. This CDR3 contains 12 residues. The CDR3 DNA follows: TGTGCCAGCAGATTGGGGATCTACGAGCAGTACTTC. Its translation: CASRLGIYEQYF.

This clonotype was counted between two and nine times. The CDR3 nucleotides are TGTGCCAGCCAAGGAGGGGGAGGCGAAGCTTTCTTT. Protein sequence: CASQGGGGEAFF. The chain employs TRBV6-5 and TRBJ1-1; perhaps TRBD1 as D (6 bases). This CDR3 has 12 amino acids. CDR1 and CDR2 from the germline V gene are MNHEY and SVGAGI. V was trimmed by 8 bases and J by 8 bases, leaving 15 bases between them.

V is TRBV7-9 and J is TRBJ2-7; D might be TRBD2 (6 bases). Trimming removed 2 bases at V and 3 bases at J, with 23 bases between. The CDR3 is 18 amino acids. Looked up from germline, CDR1 is SEHNR and CDR2 is FQNEAQ (reference sequence). Here the CDR3 reads CASSLIGVRGTYNYEQYF. The CDR3 region has the DNA TGTGCCAGCAGCTTAATTGGAGTGCGTGGGACTTATAACTACGAGCAGTACTTC. Supplemented by reference TRBV7-9 and TRBJ2-7, the full variable domain reads DTGVSQNPRHKITKRGQNVTFRCDPISEHNRLYWYRQTLGQGPEFLTYFQNEAQLEKSRLLSDRFSAERPKGSFSTLEIQRTEQGDSAMYLCASSLIGVRGTYNYEQYFGPGTRLTVT.

The table lists this clonotype with a few counts. The chain employs TRBV6-2 or TRBV6-3 and TRBJ2-5; tentatively, D is TRBD2 (5 bases). The CDR3 length is 16 residues. The germline V gene has CDR1 MNHEY and CDR2 SVGEGT. V gave up 0 bases and J gave up 1 base, with 12 bases separating them. The CDR3 spells CASSYSVGEIQETQYF. CDR3 DNA: TGTGCCAGCAGTTACTCGGTGGGAGAGATCCAAGAGACCCAGTACTTC.

This rearrangement joins TRBV6-5 to TRBJ1-1; tentative D call: TRBD1 (6 bases). Trimming shortened V by 6 bases and J by 0 bases, and 17 bases separated the two germline ends. The germline CDR1 and CDR2 sequences are MNHEY and SVGAGI. The CDR3 is 16 amino acids. The CDR3 loop is CASRTTGSPMNTEAFF. The CDR3 region has the DNA TGTGCCAGCAGGACCACAGGGTCTCCCATGAACACTGAAGCTTTCTTT.

This chain uses TRBV4-1 with TRBJ2-4; D is unresolved. The DNA end favors TRBJ2-7, so the J call may be wrong. CDR3 length: 15 residues. The germline V gene encodes CDR1 MGHRA and CDR2 YSYEKL. The chain's CDR3 is CASSQDNRRVYEQYF. The CDR3 DNA reads TGCGCCAGCAGCCAAGACAACCGTCGAGTCTACGAGCAGTACTTC.

This clonotype has a handful of counts. This chain connects TRBV5-1 to TRBJ2-7; 8 bases match TRBD1. The V gene end was trimmed by 7 bases and the J gene end by 1 base; junction bases not matched to a gene: 10. The germline gives CDR1 SGHRS, CDR2 YFSETQ. There are 15 residues in the CDR3. For the CDR3, the DNA is TGCGCCAGCGCTCACCAGGGGGCGAAATCCTACGAGCAGTACTTC. Residues: CASAHQGAKSYEQYF.

The chain is built from TRBV28 and TRBJ1-5; TRBD1 matches at 10 bases. V lost 6 bases, J lost 2 bases, and 4 bases stayed unmatched. This CDR3 spans 15 amino acids. CDR1 is MDHEN and CDR2 is SYDVKM in the germline V gene. CDR3 loop: CASRTGGAGNQPQHF. CDR3 DNA sequence: TGTGCCAGCAGGACAGGGGGCGCAGGCAATCAGCCCCAGCATTTT.

This clonotype was observed a few times. The rearrangement links TRBV15 to TRBJ1-4, with D uncertain. Germline V gene data show CDR1 as LNHNV and CDR2 as YYDKDF (reference sequence). The V end lost 1 base, the J end lost 5 bases, and 11 bases lay between the germline ends. This CDR3 contains 15 residues. The CDR3 sequence: CATSRATSNNEKLFF. DNA for the CDR3: TGTGCCACCAGCAGAGCGACATCGAACAATGAAAAACTGTTTTTT. Drawing the rest from reference TRBV15 and TRBJ1-4, the complete variable domain is DAMVIQNPRYQVTQFGKPVTLSCSQTLNHNVMYWYQQKSSQAPKLLFHYYDKDFNNEADTPDNFQSRRPNTSFCFLDIRSPGLGDTAMYLCATSRATSNNEKLFFGSGTQLSVL.